This passage covers 21 T cell receptor beta chains from one sample sequenced in a study of T cell responses to AZD1222 COVID-19 vaccine. Method: immunoSEQ multiplex PCR; TCRdb's copy keeps in-frame clones and lacks some. The sample carries 72,000 or so clones, around 90% recorded once. The material sequenced was peripheral blood, taken on day 0 of AZD1222 vaccination. These receptors all come from an adult in good health.

This chain connects TRBV29-1 to TRBJ1-1, with D perhaps matching TRBD1 (5 bases). Germline V gene lookup returns CDR1 SQVTM and CDR2 ANQGSEA. The CDR3 is made up of 13 amino acids. Trimming shortened V by 5 bases and J by 4 bases, and 14 bases separated the two germline ends. CDR3 DNA sequence: TGCAGCGTTAGTCCGACCGGGGGCACTGAAGCTTTCTTT. It specifies CSVSPTGGTEAFF.

V is TRBV3-1 (or the pseudogene TRBV3-2) and J is TRBJ2-7; D perhaps matches TRBD1 (6 bases). The CDR3 runs to 15 residues. V was cut by 4 bases and J by 3 bases, with 16 bases left in between. The germline V gene encodes CDR1 LGHDT and CDR2 YNNKEL (reference sequence). CDR3 sequence reads: CASSLEGDRIYEQYF. The CDR3 DNA sequence: TGTGCCAGCAGCCTAGAGGGTGACAGGATCTACGAGCAGTACTTC.

This chain joins TRBV4-2 and TRBJ2-2; 9 nucleotides match TRBD2. V lost 0 bases and J lost 2; bases outside the gene matches: 1. This CDR3 comprises 16 residues. Looked up from germline, CDR1 is LGHNA and CDR2 is YNFKEQ. The DNA of the CDR3 is TGTGCCAGCAGCCAAGAAGCGGGGGGAAACACCGGGGAGCTGTTTTTT. As protein: CASSQEAGGNTGELFF.

This sequence joins TRBV19 and TRBJ2-3; D is uncertain. This CDR3 contains 12 residues. Germline lookup yields CDR1 LNHDA and CDR2 SQIVND (reference sequence). The ends were cut back, 3 bases at V and 0 bases at J, with 1 base in the middle. CDR3 sequence: CASSISTDTQYF. CDR3 DNA: TGTGCCAGTAGTATCAGCACAGATACGCAGTATTTT.

This clone appeared a single time. The rearrangement links TRBV12-3 or TRBV12-4 to TRBJ1-3; D gene ambiguous. Trimming pared 6 bases from V and 0 bases from J, leaving 6 bases between. The CDR3 contains 13 residues. The CDR3 DNA sequence: TGTGCCAGCAGCCTTATCTCTGGAAACACCATATATTTT. It translates to CASSLISGNTIYF.

This clone appeared a single time. The chain couples TRBV3-1 (or the pseudogene TRBV3-2) to TRBJ2-5; 7 bases agree with TRBD2. Trimming at V came to 4 bases and at J to 5 bases, leaving 7 bases not matched to a gene. CDR1 is LGHDT, CDR2 YNNKEL, per germline (reference sequence). This CDR3 has 14 residues. CDR3 in DNA: TGTGCCAGCAGCCCGAACTGGGGGGGGGAGACCCAGTACTTC. Its translation: CASSPNWGGETQYF.

The chain is built from TRBV7-3 and TRBJ1-6, with a possible D match to TRBD1 (5 bases). The ends were cut back, 5 bases at V and 9 bases at J, with 17 bases in the middle. The germline V gene encodes CDR1 SGHTA and CDR2 FQGTGA. The CDR3 totals 15 residues. DNA for the CDR3: TGTGCCAGCAGCCCCCGCCCCTGGGGGACTTCACCCCTCCACTTT. Its translation: CASSPRPWGTSPLHF.

The chain combines TRBV30 with TRBJ1-1, with a tentative D call TRBD1 (6 bases). V was clipped by 0 bases and J by 5 bases, with 13 bases between them. Germline-derived CDR1 and CDR2 are GTSNPN and SVGIG (reference sequence). CDR3 length: 14 amino acids. In DNA form, the CDR3 reads TGTGCCTGGAGTGTAGGGGGTGGAAGAACTGAAGCTTTCTTT. It is translated as CAWSVGGGRTEAFF.

The chain links TRBV3-1 (or the pseudogene TRBV3-2) to TRBJ2-1; the D gene is possibly TRBD2 (6 bases). V dropped 1 base and J dropped 7 bases, with 14 bases sitting between them. Germline V gene data show CDR1 as LGHDT and CDR2 as YNNKEL (reference sequence). This CDR3 has 15 amino acids. CDR3 amino acids: CASSQAPGLENEQFF. As DNA, the CDR3 is TGTGCCAGCAGCCAAGCACCGGGACTGGAGAATGAGCAGTTCTTC.

This sequence joins TRBV5-4 and TRBJ1-3; perhaps TRBD1 as D (6 bases). Per the germline V gene, CDR1 is SGHNT and CDR2 is YYREEE (reference sequence). V was cut by 4 bases and J by 7 bases, with 15 bases left in between. The length of the CDR3 is 14 residues. The CDR3, as DNA: TGTGCCAGCAGCCATGGGACACCCGGGAACACCATATATTTT. This codes for CASSHGTPGNTIYF.

Only a few counts were recorded for this clone. Written as DNA, the CDR3 is TGTGCCAGCTCACCCGGTATAGGGGGCTCCTTCTTCCGAGACACTGAAGCTTTCTTT. This encodes CASSPGIGGSFFRDTEAFF. The chain combines TRBV18 with TRBJ1-1, with TRBD1 matching over 7 bases. CDR1 KGHSH and CDR2 LQKENI come from the germline V gene. Germline trimming cut 3 bases from V and 3 bases from J; bases unmatched to any gene: 19. This CDR3 spans 19 amino acids.

The chain has TRBV7-7 and TRBJ1-5, with D unresolved. Trimming pared 3 bases from V and 3 bases from J, leaving 6 bases between. Germline V lookup: CDR1 SSHAT, CDR2 FNYEAQ (reference sequence). There are 13 residues in the CDR3. The CDR3 spells CASSFGPNQPQHF. In DNA form, the CDR3 reads TGTGCCAGCAGCTTTGGCCCCAATCAGCCCCAGCATTTT.

The rearrangement uses TRBV6-5 and TRBJ1-2; TRBD1 agrees at 11 bases. Germline V CDR1 and CDR2: MNHEY, SVGAGI. Losses at the gene ends were 5 bases for V and 4 bases for J; bases not matched to a gene: 6. This CDR3 region has 15 residues. Here the CDR3 DNA reads TGTGCCAGCAGTCCCAGGACAGGGGGCGTCTATGGCTACACCTTC. It codes for CASSPRTGGVYGYTF.

The rearrangement uses TRBV29-1 and TRBJ2-3, with 7 bases lining up with TRBD2. This CDR3 is built from 12 residues. The ends lost 6 bases at V and 5 bases at J; junction bases unmatched: 5. Germline V gives CDR1 SQVTM, CDR2 ANQGSEA. The CDR3 coding sequence is TGCAGCGTGCGTCGGGGGGTAGATACGCAGTATTTT. Translation gives CSVRRGVDTQYF.

This chain connects TRBV27 to TRBJ1-6; possibly TRBD1 for D (5 bases). The CDR3 contains 14 residues. The germline CDR1 and CDR2 sequences are MNHEY and SMNVEV (reference sequence). V shed 6 bases and J shed 7 bases, with 13 bases lying between them. Here the CDR3 reads CASRGPVDNSPLHF. The CDR3 DNA is TGTGCCAGCAGGGGGCCTGTTGACAATTCACCCCTCCACTTT.

The V and J genes are TRBV5-6 and TRBJ2-1, with D perhaps TRBD1 or TRBD2 (5 bases each). V lost 1 base and J lost 9, with 14 bases in between. Germline V gives CDR1 SGHDT, CDR2 YYEEEE. The CDR3 spans 14 residues. The CDR3 reads CASSLLAERGEQFF. CDR3 nucleotide sequence: TGTGCCAGCAGCTTGTTGGCGGAGAGGGGTGAGCAGTTCTTC.

V is TRBV7-8 and J is TRBJ1-1, with D unresolved. Germline CDR1 is SGHVS and CDR2 is FQNEAQ. V was pared by 2 bases and J by 2 bases, with 0 bases between. The length of the CDR3 is 11 residues. Written as DNA, the CDR3 is TGTGCCAGCAGCTTAAACACTGAAGCTTTCTTT. Protein sequence: CASSLNTEAFF.

This clone was picked up one time. The chain recombines TRBV5-5 with TRBJ2-1, with D perhaps matching TRBD2 (6 bases). CDR3 size: 16 residues. Trimming took 2 bases from V and 2 from J, leaving 14 bases between them. Per germline, CDR1 SGHKS and CDR2 YYEKEE (reference sequence). The CDR3 sequence: CASSLSGARTYNEQFF. The CDR3 nucleotides read TGTGCCAGCAGCTTATCGGGAGCCAGGACCTACAATGAGCAGTTCTTC.

The V call is TRBV5-1, the J call TRBJ1-1, with D possibly TRBD1 on 5 matching bases. CDR1 and CDR2 from the germline V gene are SGHRS and YFSETQ. The V gene lost 1 base and the J gene lost 6 bases, with 19 bases spanning the gap. CDR3 length: 16 residues. Written as DNA, the CDR3 is TGCGCCAGCAGCTTGTATGGGGCTTCGGGGACCGCTGAAGCTTTCTTT. Protein sequence: CASSLYGASGTAEAFF.

The rearrangement uses TRBV5-1 and TRBJ1-3, with 9 bases fitting TRBD1. In germline, CDR1 is SGHRS, CDR2 YFSETQ. This CDR3 has 17 residues. V shed 4 bases, J shed 4 bases, and the junction held 12 bases outside the gene matches. CDR3 amino acids: CASSLIPGQGSGNTIYF. CDR3 sequence (DNA): TGCGCCAGCAGCCTCATCCCGGGACAGGGTTCGGGAAACACCATATATTTT. Full variable domain (outside the CDR3, taken from reference TRBV5-1 and TRBJ1-3): KAGVTQTPRYLIKTRGQQVTLSCSPISGHRSVSWYQQTPGQGLQFLFEYFSETQRNKGNFPGRFSGRQFSNSRSEMNVSTLELGDSALYLCASSLIPGQGSGNTIYFGEGSWLTVV.

This chain links TRBV7-9 with TRBJ1-5, with a tentative D call TRBD1 (5 bases). This CDR3 is 14 amino acids long. V was shortened by 5 bases and J by 4 bases, with 12 bases between the two germline ends. Germline V lookup: CDR1 SEHNR, CDR2 FQNEAQ (reference sequence). CDR3 DNA sequence: TGTGCCAGCAGCCCGGACGGGGGGAATCAGCCCCAGCATTTT. Its translation: CASSPDGGNQPQHF.